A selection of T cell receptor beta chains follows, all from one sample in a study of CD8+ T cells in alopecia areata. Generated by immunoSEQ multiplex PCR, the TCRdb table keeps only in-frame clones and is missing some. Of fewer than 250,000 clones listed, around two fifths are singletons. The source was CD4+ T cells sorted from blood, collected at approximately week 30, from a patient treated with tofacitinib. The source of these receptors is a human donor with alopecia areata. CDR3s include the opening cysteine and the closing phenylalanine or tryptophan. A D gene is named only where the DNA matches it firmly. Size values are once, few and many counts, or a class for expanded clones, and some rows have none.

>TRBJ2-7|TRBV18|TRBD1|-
CASSPGQYEQYF
TGTGCCAGCTCACCGGGACAGTACGAGCAGTACTTC
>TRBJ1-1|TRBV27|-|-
CASSLNAMSKAFF
TGTGCCAGCAGTTTAAACGCGATGTCTAAGGCTTTCTTT
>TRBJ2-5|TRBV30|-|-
CAWSVVETQYF
TGTGCCTGGAGTGTCGTAGAGACCCAGTACTTC
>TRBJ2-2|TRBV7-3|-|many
CASSLVRAGTGELFF
TGTGCCAGCAGCTTAGTGAGGGCCGGCACCGGGGAGCTGTTTTTT
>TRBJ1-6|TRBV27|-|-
CASSFEQNHNSPLHF
TGTGCCAGCAGTTTTGAACAGAACCATAATTCACCCCTCCACTTT
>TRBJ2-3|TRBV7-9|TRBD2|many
CASSPGTSGRADTQYF
TGTGCCAGCAGCCCCGGGACTAGCGGGAGGGCCGATACGCAGTATTTT
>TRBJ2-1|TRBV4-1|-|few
CASSQPFPRRASSYNEQFF
TGCGCCAGCAGCCAACCATTCCCTAGACGGGCAAGCTCCTACAATGAGCAGTTCTTC
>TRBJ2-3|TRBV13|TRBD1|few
CASSSGQGTDTQYF
TGTGCCAGCAGCTCGGGACAGGGCACAGATACGCAGTATTTT
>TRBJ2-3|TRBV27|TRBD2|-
CASSLWTSGGPGHTDTQYF
TGTGCCAGCAGTTTATGGACTAGCGGGGGCCCAGGCCACACAGATACGCAGTATTTT
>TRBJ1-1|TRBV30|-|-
CAWSWRRNTEAFF
TGTGCCTGGAGTTGGAGGAGGAACACTGAAGCTTTCTTT
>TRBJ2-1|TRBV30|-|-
CAWSRGFNEQFF
TGTGCCTGGAGTCGGGGTTTTAATGAGCAGTTCTTC
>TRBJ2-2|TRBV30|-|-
CAWSVVGAGELFF
TGTGCCTGGAGTGTAGTGGGCGCCGGGGAGCTGTTTTTT
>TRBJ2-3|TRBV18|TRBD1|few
CASSPQGATADTQYF
TGTGCCAGCTCACCACAGGGGGCAACAGCAGATACGCAGTATTTT
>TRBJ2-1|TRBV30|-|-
CAWSPQVEQFF
TGTGCCTGGAGCCCCCAGGTAGAGCAGTTCTTC
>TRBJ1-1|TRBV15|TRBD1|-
CATSRARTGRTEAFF
TGTGCCACCAGCAGAGCACGGACAGGGCGGACTGAAGCTTTCTTT
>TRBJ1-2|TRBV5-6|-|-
CASSSGQGSNYGYTF
TGTGCCAGCAGCTCGGGACAAGGAAGTAACTATGGCTACACCTTC
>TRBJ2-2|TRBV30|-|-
CAWRVAGELFF
TGTGCCTGGAGAGTTGCCGGGGAGCTGTTTTTT
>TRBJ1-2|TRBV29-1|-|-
CSVGTEANYGYTF
TGCAGCGTAGGGACGGAAGCTAACTATGGCTACACCTTC
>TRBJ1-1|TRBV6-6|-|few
CASSYRGRNTEAFF
TGTGCCAGCAGTTACCGGGGTAGAAACACTGAAGCTTTCTTT
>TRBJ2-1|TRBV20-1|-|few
CSATPGDEQFF
TGCAGTGCTACCCCAGGGGATGAGCAGTTCTTC
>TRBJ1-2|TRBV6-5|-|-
CASSYLGSTYGYTF
TGTGCCAGCAGCTACTTGGGAAGTACCTATGGCTACACCTTC
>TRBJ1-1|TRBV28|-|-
CASSLGGGSTEAFF
TGTGCCAGCAGTTTGGGAGGGGGTAGCACTGAAGCTTTCTTT
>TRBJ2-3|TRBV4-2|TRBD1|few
CASSQAYRGRGTDTQYF
TGTGCCAGCAGCCAAGCTTACAGGGGAAGGGGCACAGATACGCAGTATTTT
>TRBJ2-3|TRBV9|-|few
CASSLQGSTDTQYF
TGTGCCAGCAGCCTTCAGGGGAGCACAGATACGCAGTATTTT
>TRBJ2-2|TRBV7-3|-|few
CASSSQAENTGELFF
TGTGCCAGCAGCTCACAGGCGGAGAACACCGGGGAGCTGTTTTTT
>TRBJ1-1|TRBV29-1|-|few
CSVSRQRNTEAFF
TGCAGCGTGTCCAGGCAGCGTAACACTGAAGCTTTCTTT
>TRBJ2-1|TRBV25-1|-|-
CASSDYRDFNRNEQFF
TGTGCCAGCAGTGATTATCGGGATTTCAACCGCAATGAGCAGTTCTTC
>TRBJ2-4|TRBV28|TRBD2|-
CASSFWATSGRGNIQYF
TGTGCCAGCAGTTTTTGGGCGACTAGCGGGAGGGGGAACATTCAGTACTTC
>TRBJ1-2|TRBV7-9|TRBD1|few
CASSEWTGGVEGYTF
TGTGCCAGCAGCGAATGGACAGGGGGCGTCGAAGGCTACACCTTC
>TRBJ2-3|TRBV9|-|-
CASSVVQGWGTDTQYF
TGTGCCAGCAGCGTTGTCCAGGGGTGGGGCACAGATACGCAGTATTTT
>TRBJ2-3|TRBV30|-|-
CAWSVTADTQYF
TGTGCCTGGAGTGTAACAGCAGATACGCAGTATTTT